Listed below are T cell receptor beta chains from one sample, sequenced in a study of cytomegalovirus exposure and HLA in healthy donors. TCRdb's copy holds only in-frame clones and misses some; the assay was immunoSEQ multiplex PCR. This sample yields roughly 190,000 clones, of which over 75% are seen a single time; more than 8.5% belongs to the top ten. Sequencing was done on a sample of PBMCs. The receptors derive from a woman in her fifties or sixties in good health and CMV-seropositive. The CDR3 runs from the conserved cysteine through the conserved F or W. Fields, in order: D gene, J gene, V gene, CDR3 DNA, CDR3 protein. The D gene is left open where the match is weak.

NA TRBJ1-2 TRBV10-3 TGTGCCATCAGTGACGTCGACTCCCTTCAACGGGACTATGGCTACACCTTC CAISDVDSLQRDYGYTF
TRBD2 TRBJ2-1 TRBV18 TGTGCCAGCTCACGTCTAGCGGGGGAAGGGAATGAGCAGTTCTTC CASSRLAGEGNEQFF
NA TRBJ1-4 TRBV6-5 TGTGCCAGCAGTTCGGTCCGAAATGAAAAACTGTTTTTT CASSSVRNEKLFF
TRBD1 TRBJ2-2 TRBV19 TGTGCCAGTCGCCGGGACAGGAACACCGGGGAGCTGTTTTTT CASRRDRNTGELFF
TRBD2 TRBJ2-1 TRBV4-2 TGTGCCAGCAGCCCCTTACATAGCGGGGGGGCGGTTGAGCAGTTCTTC CASSPLHSGGAVEQFF
NA TRBJ1-1 TRBV7-2 TGTGCCAGCAGCTTATTACGGGGGAACACTGAAGCTTTCTTT CASSLLRGNTEAFF
TRBD1 TRBJ2-5 TRBV10-3 TGTGCCACCCATCCGGGACAGGGGCAAGAGACCCAGTACTTC CATHPGQGQETQYF
NA TRBJ2-3 TRBV5-4 TGTGCCAGCAACACAGGAGACCTTGGAGATACGCAGTATTTT CASNTGDLGDTQYF
NA TRBJ2-7 TRBV20-1 TGCAGTGCCCGACAGTGGAGCGAGCAGTACTTC CSARQWSEQYF
NA TRBJ2-7 TRBV18 TGTGCCAGCTCTCGAAGGACCACGGACAGCTACGAGCAGTACTTC CASSRRTTDSYEQYF
TRBD1 TRBJ2-7 TRBV28 TGTGCCAGCATCCTCGACAGGGGGCACGGTGAGCAGTACTTC CASILDRGHGEQYF
TRBD1 TRBJ1-3 TRBV6-6 TGTGCCAGCAGTCACCGGGACAGGGAGAGGACCATATATTTT CASSHRDRERTIYF
NA TRBJ2-3 TRBV6-1 TGTGCCAGCAGTGTGTTCAGCGCTAGCACAGATACGCAGTATTTT CASSVFSASTDTQYF
NA TRBJ1-2 TRBV29-1 TGCAGCGCTTCTGCTCAGGTCGCCCGGTATGGCTACACCTTC CSASAQVARYGYTF
NA TRBJ1-1 TRBV6-5 TGTGCCAGCAGTTACGCGGGGGGTTCCGGAGCTTTCTTT CASSYAGGSGAFF
NA TRBJ1-1 TRBV10-1 TGCGCCAGCAGATCAACAACGGCGGGGAAAGCTTTCTTT CASRSTTAGKAFF